The 2 T cell receptor beta chains below come from one sample, sequenced in a study of T cells in tuberculosis. This table comes from immunoSEQ multiplex PCR, and its TCRdb copy is limited to in-frame clones, with some not included. The top ten clones hold roughly an eighth of a sample with 37,000 or so clones, 90% to 95% of them seen once. The sample comprised PBMCs. These receptors came from a donor between 5 and 29 years old with latent tuberculosis or without tuberculosis infection. Some clones in this sample may be carry-over from other donors' samples.

This chain uses TRBV7-6 with TRBJ1-2, with D tentatively TRBD1 (5 bases). The germline CDR1 and CDR2 sequences are SGHVS and FNYEAQ. This CDR3 has 12 residues. Trimming took 7 bases from V and 5 from J, leaving 11 bases between them. The CDR3 DNA follows: TGTGCCAGCACCTCGACAGATTATGGCTACACCTTC. As protein: CASTSTDYGYTF.

The gene calls are TRBV18 and TRBJ2-4; 10 bases agree with TRBD1. Germline CDR1 KGHSH, CDR2 LQKENI. The CDR3 covers 15 residues. The junction had 6 bases not matched to a gene; V was cut back by 2 bases and J by 8 bases. CDR3 sequence reads: CASSPGQGVMDIQYF. The CDR3 DNA reads as TGTGCCAGCTCACCAGGACAGGGGGTGATGGACATTCAGTACTTC.